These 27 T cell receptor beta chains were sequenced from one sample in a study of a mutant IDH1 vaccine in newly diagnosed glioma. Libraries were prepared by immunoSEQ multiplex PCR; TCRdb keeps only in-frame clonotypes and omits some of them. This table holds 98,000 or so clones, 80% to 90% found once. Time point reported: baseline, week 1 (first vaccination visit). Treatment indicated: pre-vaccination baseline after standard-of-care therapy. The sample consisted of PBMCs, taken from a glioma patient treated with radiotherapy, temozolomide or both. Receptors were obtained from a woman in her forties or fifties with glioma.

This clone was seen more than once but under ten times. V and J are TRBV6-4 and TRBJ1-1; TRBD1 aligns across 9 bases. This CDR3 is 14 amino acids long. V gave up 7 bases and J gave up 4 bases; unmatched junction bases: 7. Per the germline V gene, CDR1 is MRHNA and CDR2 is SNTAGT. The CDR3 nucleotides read TGTGCCAGCACCAGGGACAGGGCGAGCACTGAAGCTTTCTTT. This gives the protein CASTRDRASTEAFF.

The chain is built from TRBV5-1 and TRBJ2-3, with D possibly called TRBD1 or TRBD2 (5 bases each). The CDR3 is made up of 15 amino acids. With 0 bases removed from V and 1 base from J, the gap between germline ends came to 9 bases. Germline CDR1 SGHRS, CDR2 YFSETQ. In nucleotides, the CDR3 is TGCGCCAGCAGCTTGGCCGTGGGGGGCACAGATACGCAGTATTTT. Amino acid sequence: CASSLAVGGTDTQYF.

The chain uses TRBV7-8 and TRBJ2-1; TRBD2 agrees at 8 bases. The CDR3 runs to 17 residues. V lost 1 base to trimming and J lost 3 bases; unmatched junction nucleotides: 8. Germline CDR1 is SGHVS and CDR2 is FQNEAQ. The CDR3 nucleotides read TGTGCCAGCAGCTTAGGGGGTGGGGCGGGAGGCTACAATGAGCAGTTCTTC. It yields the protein CASSLGGGAGGYNEQFF.

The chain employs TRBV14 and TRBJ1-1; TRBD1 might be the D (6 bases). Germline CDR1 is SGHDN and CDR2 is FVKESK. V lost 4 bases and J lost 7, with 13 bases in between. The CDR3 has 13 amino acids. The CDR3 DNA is TGTGCCAGCAGCCCATTACAGGGCCTTGAAGCTTTCTTT. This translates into CASSPLQGLEAFF. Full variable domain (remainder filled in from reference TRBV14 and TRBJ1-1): EAGVTQFPSHSVIEKGQTVTLRCDPISGHDNLYWYRRVMGKEIKFLLHFVKESKQDESGMPNNRFLAERTGGTYSTLKVQPAELEDSGVYFCASSPLQGLEAFFGQGTRLTVV.

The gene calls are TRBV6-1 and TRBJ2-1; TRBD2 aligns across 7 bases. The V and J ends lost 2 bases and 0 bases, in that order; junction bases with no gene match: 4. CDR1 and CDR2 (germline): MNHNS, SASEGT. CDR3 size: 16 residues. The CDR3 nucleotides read TGTGCCAGCAGTGAATTAGCGGGCGGCTCCTACAATGAGCAGTTCTTC. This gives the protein CASSELAGGSYNEQFF.

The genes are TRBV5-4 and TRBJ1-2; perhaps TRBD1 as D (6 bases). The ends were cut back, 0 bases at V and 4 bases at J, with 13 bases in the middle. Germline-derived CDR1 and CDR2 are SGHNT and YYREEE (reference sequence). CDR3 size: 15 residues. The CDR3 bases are TGTGCCAGCAGCTTGGTGTGGACAGATGGCTATGGCTACACCTTC. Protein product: CASSLVWTDGYGYTF.

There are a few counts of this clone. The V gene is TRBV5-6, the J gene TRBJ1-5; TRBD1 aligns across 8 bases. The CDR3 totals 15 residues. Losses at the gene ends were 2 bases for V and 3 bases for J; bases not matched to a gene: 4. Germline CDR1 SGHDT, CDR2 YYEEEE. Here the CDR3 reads CASSLQGGLNQPQHF. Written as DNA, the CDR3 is TGTGCCAGCAGCTTACAGGGGGGCCTCAATCAGCCCCAGCATTTT.

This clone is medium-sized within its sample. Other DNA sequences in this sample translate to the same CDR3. The CDR3 bases are TGCGCCAGCAGCTTGGAGGGCCCTGAAGCTTTCTTT. It specifies CASSLEGPEAFF. The chain carries TRBV5-1 and TRBJ1-1; no clear D gene. Germline lookup yields CDR1 SGHRS and CDR2 YFSETQ. Trimming removed 0 bases from V and 6 bases from J, with 6 bases in between. The CDR3 consists of 12 residues. The full variable domain, its missing parts supplied by reference TRBV5-1 and TRBJ1-1, is KAGVTQTPRYLIKTRGQQVTLSCSPISGHRSVSWYQQTPGQGLQFLFEYFSETQRNKGNFPGRFSGRQFSNSRSEMNVSTLELGDSALYLCASSLEGPEAFFGQGTRLTVV.

The CDR3 protein is CASSPRQGSTDTQYF. As DNA, the CDR3 is TGTGCCAGCAGCCCCCGACAGGGAAGCACAGATACGCAGTATTTT. The rearrangement joins TRBV9 to TRBJ2-3; TRBD1 matches 7 bases. Per the germline V gene, CDR1 is SGDLS and CDR2 is YYNGEE. Trimming took 4 bases from V and 0 from J; bases not matched to a gene: 5. The CDR3 spans 15 residues.

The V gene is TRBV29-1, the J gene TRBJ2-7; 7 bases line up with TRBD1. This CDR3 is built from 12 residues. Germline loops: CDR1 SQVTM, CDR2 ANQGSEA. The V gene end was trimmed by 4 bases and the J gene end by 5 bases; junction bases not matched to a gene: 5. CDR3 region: CSVGTGADEQYF. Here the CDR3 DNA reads TGCAGCGTTGGAACAGGGGCGGACGAGCAGTACTTC.

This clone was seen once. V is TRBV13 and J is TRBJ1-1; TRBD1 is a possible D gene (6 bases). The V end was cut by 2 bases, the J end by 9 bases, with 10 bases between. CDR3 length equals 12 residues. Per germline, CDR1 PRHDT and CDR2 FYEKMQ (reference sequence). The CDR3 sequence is CASSLQGIQAFF. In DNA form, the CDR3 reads TGTGCCAGCAGCTTACAGGGGATTCAAGCTTTCTTT.

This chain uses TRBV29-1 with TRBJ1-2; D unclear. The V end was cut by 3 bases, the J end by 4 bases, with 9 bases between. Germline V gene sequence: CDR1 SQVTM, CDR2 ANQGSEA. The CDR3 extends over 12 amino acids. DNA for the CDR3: TGCAGCGTTGACAAGGGCCCCTATGGCTACACCTTC. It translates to CSVDKGPYGYTF.

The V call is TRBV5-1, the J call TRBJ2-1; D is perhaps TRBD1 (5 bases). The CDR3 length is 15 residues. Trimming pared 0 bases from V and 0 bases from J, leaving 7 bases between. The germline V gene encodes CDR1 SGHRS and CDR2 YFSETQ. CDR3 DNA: TGCGCCAGCAGCTTGGATGGGGCCTCCTACAATGAGCAGTTCTTC. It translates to CASSLDGASYNEQFF.

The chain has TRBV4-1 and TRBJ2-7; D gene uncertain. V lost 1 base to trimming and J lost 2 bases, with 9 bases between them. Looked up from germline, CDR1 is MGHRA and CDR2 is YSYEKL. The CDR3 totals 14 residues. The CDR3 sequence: CASSQVTPAYEQYF. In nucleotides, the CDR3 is TGCGCCAGCAGCCAAGTTACCCCCGCCTACGAGCAGTACTTC.

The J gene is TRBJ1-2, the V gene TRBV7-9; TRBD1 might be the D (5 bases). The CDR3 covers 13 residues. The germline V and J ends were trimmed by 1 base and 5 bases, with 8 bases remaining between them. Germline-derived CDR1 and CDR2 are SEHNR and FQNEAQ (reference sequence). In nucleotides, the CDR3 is TGTGCCAGCAGCTTAGATGCAGGGTATGGCTACACCTTC. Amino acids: CASSLDAGYGYTF.

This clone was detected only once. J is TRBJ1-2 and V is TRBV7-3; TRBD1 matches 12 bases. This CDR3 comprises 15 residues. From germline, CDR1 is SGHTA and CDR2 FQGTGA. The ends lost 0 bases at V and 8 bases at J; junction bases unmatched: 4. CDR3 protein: CASSLTGTGGFGYTF. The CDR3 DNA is TGTGCCAGCAGCTTAACAGGGACAGGGGGCTTCGGCTACACCTTC. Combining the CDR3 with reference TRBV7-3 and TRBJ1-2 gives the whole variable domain GAGVSQTPSNKVTEKGKYVELRCDPISGHTALYWYRQSLGQGPEFLIYFQGTGAADDSGLPNDRFFAVRPEGSVSTLKIQRTERGDSAVYLCASSLTGTGGFGYTFGSGTRLTVV.

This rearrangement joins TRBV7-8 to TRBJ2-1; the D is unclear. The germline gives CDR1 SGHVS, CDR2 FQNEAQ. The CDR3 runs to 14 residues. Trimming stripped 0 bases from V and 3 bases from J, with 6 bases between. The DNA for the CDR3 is TGTGCCAGCAGCTTAGCCCCGCTCTACAATGAGCAGTTCTTC. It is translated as CASSLAPLYNEQFF. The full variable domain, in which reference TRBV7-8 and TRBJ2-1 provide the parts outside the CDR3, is GAGVSQSPRYKVAKRGQDVALRCDPISGHVSLFWYQQALGQGPEFLTYFQNEAQLDKSGLPSDRFFAERPEGSVSTLKIQRTQQEDSAVYLCASSLAPLYNEQFFGPGTRLTVL.

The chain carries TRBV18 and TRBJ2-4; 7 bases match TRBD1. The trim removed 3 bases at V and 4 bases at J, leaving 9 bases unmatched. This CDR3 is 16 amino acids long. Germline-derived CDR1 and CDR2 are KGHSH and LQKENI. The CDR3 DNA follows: TGTGCCAGCTCACCCTTGACAGGGAAGGGTAAAAACATTCAGTACTTC. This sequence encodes CASSPLTGKGKNIQYF.

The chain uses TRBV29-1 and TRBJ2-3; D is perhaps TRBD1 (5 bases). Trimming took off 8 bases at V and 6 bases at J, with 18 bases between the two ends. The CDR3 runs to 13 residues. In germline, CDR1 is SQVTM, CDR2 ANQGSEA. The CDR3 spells CSTIGQGIDTQYF. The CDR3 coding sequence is TGCAGCACTATAGGGCAGGGAATCGATACGCAGTATTTT.

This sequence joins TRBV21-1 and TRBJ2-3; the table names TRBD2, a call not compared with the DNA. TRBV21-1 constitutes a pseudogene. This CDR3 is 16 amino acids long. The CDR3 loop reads CASSKKNGKGADTQYF. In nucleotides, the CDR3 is TGTGCCAGCAGCAAAAAAAACGGGAAGGGCGCAGATACGCAGTATTTT.

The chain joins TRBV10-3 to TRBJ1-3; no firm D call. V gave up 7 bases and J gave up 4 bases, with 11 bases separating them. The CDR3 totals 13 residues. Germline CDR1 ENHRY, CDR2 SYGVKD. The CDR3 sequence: CAIMPGLGNTIYF. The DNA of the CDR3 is TGTGCCATCATGCCGGGGTTAGGAAACACCATATATTTT.

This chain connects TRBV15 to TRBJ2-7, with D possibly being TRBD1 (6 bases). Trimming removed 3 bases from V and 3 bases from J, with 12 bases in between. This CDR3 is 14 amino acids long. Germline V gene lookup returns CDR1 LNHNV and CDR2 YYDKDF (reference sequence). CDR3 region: CATSRAGAFYEQYF. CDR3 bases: TGTGCCACCAGCAGGGCAGGGGCTTTCTACGAGCAGTACTTC.

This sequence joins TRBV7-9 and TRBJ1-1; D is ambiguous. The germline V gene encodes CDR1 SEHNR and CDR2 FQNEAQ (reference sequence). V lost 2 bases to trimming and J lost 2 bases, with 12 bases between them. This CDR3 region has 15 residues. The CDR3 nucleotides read TGTGCCAGCAGCTTACCGCCAGTTCCTAACACTGAAGCTTTCTTT. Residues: CASSLPPVPNTEAFF.

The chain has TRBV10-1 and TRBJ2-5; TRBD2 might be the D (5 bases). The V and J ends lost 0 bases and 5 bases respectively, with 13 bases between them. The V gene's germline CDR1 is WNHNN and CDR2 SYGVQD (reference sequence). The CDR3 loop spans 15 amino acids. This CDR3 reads CASSESGRDWETQYF. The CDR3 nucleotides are TGCGCCAGCAGTGAGTCAGGACGGGATTGGGAGACCCAGTACTTC.

CDR3 in amino acids: CASSISGNYEQYF. CDR3 DNA sequence: TGTGCCAGCAGTATTAGCGGTAACTACGAGCAGTACTTC. V and J are TRBV6-5 and TRBJ2-7, with a possible D match to TRBD2 (6 bases). The CDR3 runs 13 residues. Germline assignment: CDR1 MNHEY and CDR2 SVGAGI. V gave up 5 bases and J gave up 3 bases, with 11 bases separating them.

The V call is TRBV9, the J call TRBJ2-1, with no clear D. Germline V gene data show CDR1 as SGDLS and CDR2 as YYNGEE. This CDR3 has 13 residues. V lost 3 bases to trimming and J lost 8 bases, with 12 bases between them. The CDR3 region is CASSALPWDEQFF. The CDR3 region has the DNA TGTGCCAGCAGCGCCCTACCCTGGGATGAGCAGTTCTTC.

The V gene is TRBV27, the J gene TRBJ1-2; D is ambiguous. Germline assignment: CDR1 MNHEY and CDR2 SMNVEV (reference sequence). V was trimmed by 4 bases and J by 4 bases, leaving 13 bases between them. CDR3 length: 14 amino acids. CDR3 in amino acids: CASSSPMAGYGYTF. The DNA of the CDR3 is TGTGCCAGCAGTTCTCCGATGGCAGGCTATGGCTACACCTTC.